This paragraph covers one T cell receptor (beta chain) sequence. What it binds is unknown. The junction does not match germline at one end; this may be a read error. Per germline, CDR1 MNHEY and CDR2 SVGAGI. The CDR3 spans 17 residues. These data are taken from a study of T cells in Graves' hyperthyroidism and ophthalmopathy. General study findings and limits: A 13 V-J signature model discriminated ophthalmopathy versus stable hyperthyroidism.

The CDR3 regions of TCR beta were amplified from RNA transcripts. In the first-round RT-PCR of the TCR CDR3, the HTBI primer set was used. TCRdb reanalysed the multiplex PCR reads using MiXCR and keeps one entry per CDR3 protein. The sample has approximately 32,000 distinct CDR3 sequences; about 49% are singletons. This sequence joins TRBV6-5 and TRBJ2-1; D is ambiguous. The sequencing input was blood. This clonotype originated in a woman aged 45-59 years with Graves' hyperthyroidism that later progressed to Graves' ophthalmopathy. Written as DNA, the CDR3 is TGTGCCCGCAGTTACTCGGAGTTCTCAAGCTCCTACAATGAGCAGTTCTTC. Translation gives CARSYSEFSSSYNEQFF.